This T cell receptor beta chain originates from a study of tumor-infiltrating lymphocytes in primary liver carcinoma. RNA was extracted from whole blood without cell sorting, alongside germline DNA. As concerns this clonotype: The conserved phenylalanine or tryptophan is not found at the CDR3 terminus, so this likely reflects a read error.

TCR beta cDNA was made from 400 to 500 ng total RNA with a constant-region primer. Library construction for TCR beta comprised three nested multiplex PCR rounds performed with slightly modified ARM-PCR. Each CDR3 protein gets one entry after TCRdb re-called the multiplex PCR reads with MiXCR. The sample holds approximately 300,000 distinct CDR3 sequences; 65% are singletons and the top ten take 9%. The clonotype comes from a middle-aged man with primary liver carcinoma and hepatitis B virus infection. Sequencing used peripheral blood.

In DNA, the CDR3 is TGCGCCAGCAGCTTTCAGGGGGAAGAGACCCAGTACTAT. Residues: CASSFQGEETQYY. The rearrangement uses TRBV5-1 and TRBJ2-5; 7 nucleotides align to TRBD1. The germline CDR1 and CDR2 sequences are SGHRS and YFSETQ. CDR3 size: 13 residues. J was trimmed by 3 bases and V by 2 bases; bases with no gene match: 1.